This TCR beta chain was found in a study of T-cell memory formation after mild COVID-19. CDR3 length: 12 residues. Germline V gene sequence: CDR1 SGHAT, CDR2 FQNNGV. V lost 5 bases and J 0 bases, leaving 4 bases between the germline ends. TCRdb recomputed calls from the 5' RACE reads with MiXCR, one row per CDR3 protein. Among tens of thousands of distinct CDR3 sequences listed, approximately 16% were seen once. With regard to this clonotype: Being one base from a much bigger clone, this may be a read error.

The TCR was taken from a man aged 18-30 years who had mild COVID-19 (a few samples of this study predate the infection). Cell type and time point are not known. V usage is TRBV11-2 and J usage is TRBJ1-1; D uncertain. Sequenced sample: PBMCs or a T cell subset sorted from them (not recorded which). The CDR3 bases are TGTGCCAGCAGCCCCGTGAACACTGAAGCTTTCTTT. Translating gives CASSPVNTEAFF.